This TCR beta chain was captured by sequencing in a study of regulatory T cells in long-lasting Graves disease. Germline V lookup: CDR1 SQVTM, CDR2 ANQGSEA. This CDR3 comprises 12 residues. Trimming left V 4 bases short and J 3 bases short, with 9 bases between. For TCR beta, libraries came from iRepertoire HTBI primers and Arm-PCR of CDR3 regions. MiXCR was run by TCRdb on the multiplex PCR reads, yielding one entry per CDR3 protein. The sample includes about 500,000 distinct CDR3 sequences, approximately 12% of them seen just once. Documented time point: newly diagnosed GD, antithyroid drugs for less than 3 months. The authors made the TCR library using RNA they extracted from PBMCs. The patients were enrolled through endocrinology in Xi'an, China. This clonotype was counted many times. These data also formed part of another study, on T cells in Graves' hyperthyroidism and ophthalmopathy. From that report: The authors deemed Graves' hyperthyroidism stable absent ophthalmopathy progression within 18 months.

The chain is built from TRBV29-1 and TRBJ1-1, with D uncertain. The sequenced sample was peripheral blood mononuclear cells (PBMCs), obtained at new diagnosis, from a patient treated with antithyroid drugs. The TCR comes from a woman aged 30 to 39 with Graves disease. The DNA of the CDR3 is TGCAGCGTTGGGCCCCGGGACACTGAAGCTTTCTTT. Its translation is CSVGPRDTEAFF.